The rows below give T cell receptor beta chains drawn from one sample of a study of blood T cell repertoires in COVID-19. The data were produced by immunoSEQ multiplex PCR, yet TCRdb's version contains in-frame clones alone and is incomplete. The table includes 180,000 or so clones, roughly 84% detected once. Sequencing was done on a sample of peripheral blood. The receptors were sampled from a woman older than 75 with acute or convalescent COVID-19. CDR3s include the opening cysteine and the closing phenylalanine or tryptophan. Fields, in order: J gene, clone size, V gene, D gene, CDR3 DNA, CDR3 protein. A D gene is named only where the DNA matches it firmly. Part of the rows lack a size; the others show once, few, many or a class for expanded clones.

TRBJ1-3 | few | TRBV5-4 | . | TGTGCCAGCAGCCCCGAGGTGGTTCCTGGAAACACCATATATTTT | CASSPEVVPGNTIYF
TRBJ1-2 | . | TRBV5-4 | . | TGTGCCAGCAGCTTAGCCGACAGGCCTAACTATGGCTACACCTTC | CASSLADRPNYGYTF
TRBJ2-4 | . | TRBV5-6 | TRBD1 | TGTGCCAGCAGCCCTGGGACAGGGTTAAACATTCAGTACTTC | CASSPGTGLNIQYF
TRBJ1-1 | . | TRBV7-3 | . | TGTGCCAGCAGCCCCCACGGGGGGCGGACTGAAGCTTTCTTT | CASSPHGGRTEAFF
TRBJ1-2 | . | TRBV30 | TRBD1 | TGTGCCTGGAGTGTAACAGGGGTTGTTGGCTACACCTTC | CAWSVTGVVGYTF
TRBJ1-2 | . | TRBV19 | TRBD1 | TGTGCCAGTAGTATGGAAGACAGGGGTCGAGGTGGCTACACCTTC | CASSMEDRGRGGYTF
TRBJ1-5 | . | TRBV30 | TRBD1 | TGTGCCTGGAGCCAACCTCCGGGACAGGGGTATCAGCCCCAGCATTTT | CAWSQPPGQGYQPQHF
TRBJ2-2 | . | TRBV5-1 | TRBD2 | TGCGCCAGCAGCCGGACTAGCGGGAGGCGGGGCGGGGAGCTGTTTTTT | CASSRTSGRRGGELFF
TRBJ2-1 | . | TRBV5-4 | . | TGTGCCAGCAGCTGGGGAAGGGGAAGAGAGCAGTTCTTC | CASSWGRGREQFF
TRBJ2-1 | . | TRBV11-2 | TRBD2 | TGTGCCAGCAGCTTAGTTAGGGCTAGCGGGAGTGCTGAGCAGTTCTTC | CASSLVRASGSAEQFF
TRBJ2-7 | . | TRBV5-1 | TRBD1 | TGCGCCAGCAGCGACCGGGACAGGGGGCTCCCCGAGCAGTACTTC | CASSDRDRGLPEQYF
TRBJ2-2 | few | TRBV6-6 | . | TGTGCCAGCAGACGGGATACCGGGGAGCTGTTTTTT | CASRRDTGELFF
TRBJ1-5 | few | TRBV4-1 | TRBD1 | TGCGCCAGCGGCGGGACAGTCTATCAGCCCCAGCATTTT | CASGGTVYQPQHF
TRBJ2-2 | . | TRBV5-4 | . | TGTGCCAGCAGCTTGGCCGAGAGGGTGCTGGTCACCGGGGAGCTGTTTTTT | CASSLAERVLVTGELFF
TRBJ1-5 | . | TRBV19 | . | TGTGCCAGTAGTATGGGGACATCAAGCAATCAGCCCCAGCATTTT | CASSMGTSSNQPQHF
TRBJ2-7 | . | TRBV18 | TRBD1 | TGTGCCAGCTCACCACCGGCGCAGGGGGTGCCTCCCTACGAGCAGTACTTC | CASSPPAQGVPPYEQYF
TRBJ2-1 | . | TRBV7-8 | . | TGTGCCAGCAGCTTAGGCTGGGGGGCGGGGGTCTACAATGAGCAGTTCTTC | CASSLGWGAGVYNEQFF
TRBJ2-5 | . | TRBV5-5 | . | TGTGCCAGCAGCTTGCCGGGAAAGGAGACCCAGTACTTC | CASSLPGKETQYF
TRBJ1-1 | . | TRBV7-2 | . | TGTGCCAGCAGCTTAGACTGGAGGGGCACTGAAGCTTTCTTT | CASSLDWRGTEAFF
TRBJ1-2 | . | TRBV4-2 | . | TGTGCCAGCAGCCAGGGGCTTCCAGGGGCCGATGGCTACACCTTC | CASSQGLPGADGYTF
TRBJ1-4 | . | TRBV6-5 | . | TGTGCCAGCAGCCGCGTCGGGGGTAGTGAAAAACTGTTTTTT | CASSRVGGSEKLFF
TRBJ2-3 | . | TRBV24-1 | . | TGTGCCACCAGTGATTGGACAGAAATGGCAGATACGCAGTATTTT | CATSDWTEMADTQYF
TRBJ1-6 | . | TRBV7-2 | TRBD1 | TGTGCCAGCAGCTTCCGACAGGGGAGGCATTCACCCCTCCACTTT | CASSFRQGRHSPLHF
TRBJ2-2 | once | TRBV12-5 | TRBD1 | TGTGCTAGTGGTTCCCACAGGGGGCTTGACACCGGGGAGCTGTTTTTT | CASGSHRGLDTGELFF
TRBJ1-4 | . | TRBV3-1/TRBV3-2 | . | TGTGCCAGCAGCCACGCAGGGAAAGCTAATGAAAAACTGTTTTTT | CASSHAGKANEKLFF
TRBJ2-2 | . | TRBV5-1 | . | TGCGCCAGCAGCTTCAGTTACACCGGGGAGCTGTTTTTT | CASSFSYTGELFF
TRBJ2-1 | . | TRBV5-4 | TRBD1 | TGTGCCAGCAGCGACGACAGGGGTTTTTCCTACAATGAGCAGTTCTTC | CASSDDRGFSYNEQFF
TRBJ1-1 | . | TRBV5-5 | . | TGTGCCAGCAGCTTGGACAGTCCTAACACTGAAGCTTTCTTT | CASSLDSPNTEAFF
TRBJ2-3 | . | TRBV7-2 | TRBD1 | TGTGCCAGCAGCTTTGACAGGGGGCAAGGAGATACGCAGTATTTT | CASSFDRGQGDTQYF
TRBJ2-7 | . | TRBV14 | TRBD1 | TGTGCCAGCAGCAAGCTTCCGGGACAGGGGTCCTACGAGCAGTACTTC | CASSKLPGQGSYEQYF
TRBJ2-1 | . | TRBV28 | . | TGTGCCAGCAGTTTTACCGCCAGGGTTTACAATGAGCAGTTCTTC | CASSFTARVYNEQFF
TRBJ2-7 | . | TRBV5-4 | TRBD2 | TGTGCCAGCAGTGTAGCGGGAGTCTACGAGCAGTACTTC | CASSVAGVYEQYF
TRBJ1-2 | . | TRBV5-4 | TRBD1 | TGTGCCAGCAGCTCCGGGACAGGGACTGAATACGGCTACACCTTC | CASSSGTGTEYGYTF
TRBJ1-2 | . | TRBV7-2 | TRBD1 | TGTGCCAGCAGCTTAGGGACAGGGTCACATGGCTACACCTTC | CASSLGTGSHGYTF
TRBJ1-1 | once | TRBV19 | TRBD1 | TGTGCCAGTAGTCCGACAGGGGTTTGGAACACTGAAGCTTTCTTT | CASSPTGVWNTEAFF
TRBJ1-2 | . | TRBV5-4 | . | TGTGCCAGCAGCGACAGGACGTATGGCTACACCTTC | CASSDRTYGYTF
TRBJ1-1 | . | TRBV29-1 | . | TGCAGCTACGGGGTGAACACTGAAGCTTTCTTT | CSYGVNTEAFF
TRBJ2-2 | . | TRBV19 | TRBD2 | TGTGCCAGTAGAGGGGGACTAGCGGGAACCGGGGAGCTGTTTTTT | CASRGGLAGTGELFF
TRBJ2-4 | . | TRBV27 | . | TGTGCCAGTCAGGGTACCAAAAACATTCAGTACTTC | CASQGTKNIQYF
TRBJ2-7 | few | TRBV5-1 | . | TGCGCCAGCAGCCCAGGTTCCTACGAGCAGTACTTC | CASSPGSYEQYF
TRBJ1-2 | . | TRBV9 | . | TGTGCCAGCAGCGTAGTACAGGGTAGGGAAGATGGCTACACCTTC | CASSVVQGREDGYTF
TRBJ1-6 | . | TRBV5-4 | TRBD1 | TGTGCCAGCAGCTTAAAGACAGGGACCATTGAGCCCCTCCACTTT | CASSLKTGTIEPLHF
TRBJ2-1 | . | TRBV4-1 | TRBD2 | TGCGCCAGCAGCCAAGAGCCTCCCCAGCGGGGTTACAATGAGCAGTTCTTC | CASSQEPPQRGYNEQFF
TRBJ1-2 | few | TRBV6-5 | . | TGTGCCAGCAGTTACTCCCTAACACGGGCTAACTATGGCTACACCTTC | CASSYSLTRANYGYTF
TRBJ1-2 | . | TRBV15 | . | TGTGCCACCAGCAGAGAGAGTCGATTTAACTATGGCTACACCTTC | CATSRESRFNYGYTF